This T cell receptor beta chain emerged from a study of T cells in localized non-small cell lung cancer. Points from the study as a whole: Greater T cell density in blood accompanied longer overall survival. Since sequencing was restricted to only one region of the tumor, intratumor heterogeneity remains a possibility. Adjacent uninvolved lung tissue had the highest T cell clonality, exceeding tumor. The study detected a median around 61 of the top 100 tumor clones in adjacent lung.

Method: immunoSEQ multiplex PCR; TCRdb's copy keeps in-frame clones and lacks some. The sample carries more than 20,000 clones, around 85% recorded once. About this clone itself: Antigen unknown.

The CDR3 loop spans 16 amino acids. Germline loops: CDR1 ENHRY, CDR2 SYGVKD. After removal of 0 bases from V and 4 bases from J, the junction contained 1 base not matched to a gene. The input for sequencing was PBMCs, taken before any cancer treatment. V is TRBV10-3 and J is TRBJ2-2, with 11 bases identical to TRBD2. This sequence originates from a man aged 35-75 years with stage II squamous cell lung carcinoma. The CDR3, as DNA: TGTGCCATCAGTGAGTCCGGGACTAGCGGCACCGGGGAGCTGTTTTTT. It codes for CAISESGTSGTGELFF.